The 9 T cell receptor beta chains below were found in one sample sequenced in a study of blood T cell repertoires in COVID-19 (dated by TCRdb to 2020 to 2022). Library construction relied on the immunoSEQ multiplex PCR assay. TCRdb mirrors the immuneACCESS table, restricted to in-frame sequences. Some clones are absent from its copies; in checked studies, under half trace to an unresolved V gene, and the reason for the others is unknown. In all, the sample holds 250,000 to 300,000 clones, and about nine tenths of those were seen once. Of the sample, 2% to 2.5% is held by the ten largest clones. The source material was peripheral blood. These receptors all stem from a man aged 45 to 65 with acute or convalescent COVID-19.

About this clone: One junction end does not reproduce the germline sequence, and a read error may be involved. The chain combines TRBV5-6 with TRBJ1-2; D perhaps matches TRBD1 (6 bases). Germline V gene sequence: CDR1 SGHDT, CDR2 YYEEEE. The CDR3 is 15 residues long. CDR3 protein: CAGSPTRTAGYGYTF. In DNA, the CDR3 is TGTGCCGGCAGCCCCACTAGGACAGCTGGGTATGGCTACACCTTC.

The chain has TRBV5-6 and TRBJ1-1; D may be TRBD1 (5 bases). The germline V gene encodes CDR1 SGHDT and CDR2 YYEEEE. V was clipped by 0 bases and J by 0 bases, with 12 bases between them. This CDR3 is 16 amino acids long. The CDR3 DNA reads as TGTGCCAGCAGCTTGGAAGGGGAAGTATTGAACACTGAAGCTTTCTTT. Protein sequence: CASSLEGEVLNTEAFF.

V usage is TRBV21-1 and J usage is TRBJ1-2. TRBV21-1 is described as a pseudogene. The CDR3 loop spans 14 amino acids. The CDR3 bases are TGTGCCAGCAGCGAGGGAGGGGAGAACTATGGCTACACCTTC. Its protein product is CASSEGGENYGYTF.

The V and J genes are TRBV14 and TRBJ1-2, with D unclear. Germline CDR1 is SGHDN and CDR2 is FVKESK. The CDR3 length is 16 residues. The V gene lost 1 base and the J gene lost 5 bases, with 17 bases spanning the gap. The CDR3 loop is CASSQVAAAGVYGYTF. DNA for the CDR3: TGTGCCAGCAGCCAAGTAGCGGCGGCCGGCGTGTATGGCTACACCTTC.

The J gene is TRBJ1-2, the V gene TRBV5-1, with D perhaps matching TRBD1 (6 bases). The CDR3 is made up of 13 amino acids. V was shortened by 4 bases and J by 9 bases, with 16 bases between the two germline ends. The V gene's germline CDR1 is SGHRS and CDR2 YFSETQ. The CDR3 coding sequence is TGCGCCAGCAGCCCCCCGGGGGGCGGGAGCTACACCTTC. Its protein is CASSPPGGGSYTF.

The gene calls are TRBV19 and TRBJ2-1, with 7 positions matching TRBD1. The CDR3 covers 15 residues. CDR1 is LNHDA, CDR2 SQIVND, per germline (reference sequence). The J segment lost 0 bases and the V segment lost 9 bases, leaving 8 bases of the junction unmatched. CDR3 protein: CASRGGQSSYNEQFF. The CDR3 nucleotides are TGTGCCAGCCGAGGGGGACAGAGCTCCTACAATGAGCAGTTCTTC. Variable domain in full (rest from reference TRBV19 and TRBJ2-1): DGGITQSPKYLFRKEGQNVTLSCEQNLNHDAMYWYRQDPGQGLRLIYYSQIVNDFQKGDIAEGYSVSREKKESFPLTVTSAQKNPTAFYLCASRGGQSSYNEQFFGPGTRLTVL.

The chain is built from TRBV5-1 and TRBJ2-5; maybe TRBD1 (7 bases). Trimming removed 4 bases from V and 4 bases from J, with 11 bases in between. The germline CDR1 and CDR2 sequences are SGHRS and YFSETQ. The CDR3 contains 13 residues. CDR3 coding DNA: TGCGCCAGCAGCAGACAGGGAGGAGAGACCCAGTACTTC. Residues: CASSRQGGETQYF.

The V call is TRBV5-4, the J call TRBJ2-1, with 15 bases lining up with TRBD2. CDR1 SGHNT and CDR2 YYREEE come from the germline V gene (reference sequence). There are 18 residues in the CDR3. The V segment lost 5 bases and the J segment 3 bases; nucleotides outside the gene matches: 9. In DNA, the CDR3 is TGTGCCAGCAGATTAGGGACTAGCGGGGGGCTATTCTACAATGAGCAGTTCTTC. Amino acid sequence: CASRLGTSGGLFYNEQFF.

V usage is TRBV9 and J usage is TRBJ2-3, with TRBD2 identical over 13 bases. CDR1 SGDLS and CDR2 YYNGEE come from the germline V gene. This CDR3 spans 16 amino acids. Germline trimming cut 3 bases from V and 3 bases from J; bases unmatched to any gene: 4. This CDR3 reads CASSDTSGGETDTQYF. Written as DNA, the CDR3 is TGTGCCAGCAGCGATACTAGCGGGGGGGAAACAGATACGCAGTATTTT.